These 13 T cell receptor beta chains originate from one sample sequenced in a study of PD-1 blockade in classical Hodgkin lymphoma. Here immunoSEQ multiplex PCR was the method, and the copy in TCRdb shows in-frame clones only, minus some. This table holds around 36,000 clones, 80% to 90% found once. The patients all showed relapse after autologous stem cell transplantation, while their brentuximab vedotin exposure varied. The sample here was peripheral blood mononuclear cells (PBMCs), taken at baseline. The receptor set was obtained from a human donor with classical Hodgkin lymphoma.

The chain employs TRBV11-2 and TRBJ2-1; D possibly corresponds to TRBD2 (5 bases). This CDR3 is 13 amino acids long. The germline V and J ends were trimmed by 5 bases and 9 bases, with 14 bases remaining between them. Germline-derived CDR1 and CDR2 are SGHAT and FQNNGV. CDR3 in amino acids: CASSAQRAGEQFF. As DNA, the CDR3 is TGTGCCAGCAGCGCCCAAAGGGCGGGTGAGCAGTTCTTC.

This chain uses TRBV7-9 with TRBJ2-7, with D perhaps TRBD1 or TRBD2 (5 bases each). Trimming took 2 bases from V and 5 from J, leaving 16 bases between them. This CDR3 contains 15 residues. CDR1 is SEHNR and CDR2 is FQNEAQ in the germline V gene (reference sequence). In DNA form, the CDR3 reads TGTGCCAGCAGCTTATTCCGCAGGGAGAAGGACGAGCAGTACTTC. Residues: CASSLFRREKDEQYF.

This chain links TRBV30 with TRBJ1-3; D is unclear. The CDR3 has 13 amino acids. Trimming stripped 5 bases from V and 0 bases from J, with 8 bases between. Germline V gene sequence: CDR1 GTSNPN, CDR2 SVGIG (reference sequence). CDR3 bases: TGTGCCTGGGACGACGTCTCTGGAAACACCATATATTTT. It is translated as CAWDDVSGNTIYF.

This clone was detected a few times. The rearrangement links TRBV18 to TRBJ1-1; D gene unclear. The CDR3 covers 14 residues. In germline, CDR1 is KGHSH, CDR2 LQKENI. V shed 4 bases and J shed 2 bases, with 11 bases lying between them. CDR3 DNA sequence: TGTGCCAGCTCACAGGCCCAGAGTAACACTGAAGCTTTCTTT. Amino acid sequence: CASSQAQSNTEAFF.

This chain uses TRBV27 with TRBJ2-3, with a tentative D call TRBD1 (7 bases). Germline V gene lookup returns CDR1 MNHEY and CDR2 SMNVEV (reference sequence). The V gene lost 7 bases and the J gene lost 5 bases, with 16 bases spanning the gap. The CDR3 has 14 amino acids. This CDR3 reads CASNRQGEVDTQYF. The CDR3 DNA is TGTGCCAGCAATCGCCAGGGGGAGGTAGATACGCAGTATTTT.

The rearrangement links TRBV19 to TRBJ2-5; 8 bases line up with TRBD1. CDR1 and CDR2 (germline): LNHDA, SQIVND (reference sequence). The V and J ends lost 3 bases and 0 bases, in that order; junction bases with no gene match: 0. CDR3 size: 14 residues. The CDR3 protein is CASSMGQDQETQYF. The CDR3 bases are TGTGCCAGTAGTATGGGACAGGACCAAGAGACCCAGTACTTC.

This sequence joins TRBV28 and TRBJ2-5; D may correspond to TRBD1 or TRBD2 (5 bases each). The germline V gene encodes CDR1 MDHEN and CDR2 SYDVKM. Deletions cut 4 bases from V and 6 bases from J, with 15 bases between. The CDR3 sequence is 14 residues long. The CDR3 sequence is CASSWGNSMKTQYF. Written as DNA, the CDR3 is TGTGCCAGCAGTTGGGGGAACAGTATGAAGACCCAGTACTTC.

CDR3: CASSYEGLLQETQYF. The CDR3 nucleotides are TGTGCCAGCAGTTACGAGGGGTTGCTACAAGAGACCCAGTACTTC. This chain connects TRBV6-5 to TRBJ2-5; D might be TRBD1 or TRBD2, each matching 5 bases. Trimming cost V 2 bases and J 2 bases, with 12 bases left between them. Per germline, CDR1 MNHEY and CDR2 SVGAGI. The CDR3 is 15 residues long.

The count of this clone is one. The V gene is TRBV2, the J gene TRBJ1-5, with TRBD1 matching 8 bases. The CDR3 consists of 14 residues. Germline V lookup: CDR1 SNHLY, CDR2 FYNNEI. Unmatched junction bases numbered 12, after V lost 11 bases and J lost 6 bases. The CDR3 loop is CAGQKDRESQPQHF. The DNA of the CDR3 is TGTGCCGGACAGAAGGACAGGGAAAGTCAGCCCCAGCATTTT.

A single count supports this clone. The chain recombines TRBV6-5 with TRBJ2-7; 7 bases align to TRBD1. This CDR3 spans 15 amino acids. Germline assignment: CDR1 MNHEY and CDR2 SVGAGI. Unmatched junction bases numbered 10, after V lost 6 bases and J lost 2 bases. The CDR3 DNA reads as TGTGCCAGCAGAGTTCAATTGACAGGGCCCTACGAGCAGTACTTC. Protein sequence: CASRVQLTGPYEQYF.

The V call is TRBV11-3, the J call TRBJ2-7, with 9 nucleotides matching TRBD1. Trimming at V came to 5 bases and at J to 4 bases, leaving 3 bases not matched to a gene. The germline V gene has CDR1 SGHNT and CDR2 YENEEA. CDR3 size: 13 residues. The CDR3 reads CASSEGQGYEQYF. CDR3 nucleotides: TGTGCCAGCAGCGAGGGACAGGGATACGAGCAGTACTTC.

The chain employs TRBV7-2 and TRBJ2-7; TRBD1 is a possible D gene (5 bases). CDR1 is SGHTA, CDR2 FQGNSA, per germline. V gave up 5 bases and J gave up 1 base, with 12 bases separating them. The length of the CDR3 is 14 residues. The CDR3 here is CASSPNRLSYEQYF. DNA of the CDR3: TGTGCCAGCAGCCCCAACAGGTTATCCTACGAGCAGTACTTC.

J is TRBJ1-2 and V is TRBV19, with D uncertain. Germline values: CDR1 LNHDA, CDR2 SQIVND (reference sequence). Trimming pared 4 bases from V and 3 bases from J, leaving 6 bases between. The CDR3 contains 12 residues. CDR3 bases: TGTGCCAGTAGTAGAGGCGACTATGGCTACACCTTC. Its protein product is CASSRGDYGYTF.